The 20 T cell receptor beta chains given below trace back to one sample, sequenced in a study of blood T cell repertoires in COVID-19. Measured with immunoSEQ multiplex PCR; TCRdb has only the in-frame clones, and not every one. The sample contains some 190,000 clones, around three quarters of which appear only once. The specimen was PBMCs or T cells enriched from blood (not recorded which). Receptors originate from a woman between 50 and 59 years old with acute COVID-19.

CDR3 in DNA: TGTGCCAGCAGCTTAGCACAGACCGAAGCTTTCTTT. Translation: CASSLAQTEAFF. This rearrangement joins TRBV11-1 to TRBJ1-1; D remains unclear. The ends were cut back, 0 bases at V and 8 bases at J, with 7 bases in the middle. The CDR3 runs 12 residues. The germline V gene encodes CDR1 SGHAT and CDR2 FQDESV (reference sequence).

This clone was seen once. The chain combines TRBV5-6 with TRBJ1-5; D unclear. V gave up 2 bases and J gave up 7 bases, with 7 bases separating them. From germline, CDR1 is SGHDT and CDR2 YYEEEE. The CDR3 loop spans 12 amino acids. This chain's CDR3 is CASSFYRQPQHF. CDR3 bases: TGTGCCAGCAGCTTTTACCGGCAGCCCCAGCATTTT.

The rearrangement joins TRBV28 to TRBJ2-7; D ambiguous. CDR3 length: 14 amino acids. In germline, CDR1 is MDHEN, CDR2 SYDVKM. The V and J ends lost 6 bases and 2 bases respectively, with 14 bases between them. CDR3 loop: CASSPPAGPYEQYV. CDR3 nucleotides: TGTGCCAGCAGCCCCCCGGCAGGTCCCTACGAGCAGTACGTC.

On this clone: Other DNA variants within this sample encode the same CDR3. This chain uses TRBV5-1 with TRBJ1-5, with a possible D match to TRBD1 (5 bases). The V end lost 1 base, the J end lost 0 bases, and 8 bases lay between the germline ends. The germline V gene encodes CDR1 SGHRS and CDR2 YFSETQ. The CDR3 is 15 residues long. The CDR3 bases are TGCGCCAGCAGCTTGCAGGGTAGTAGCAATCAGCCCCAGCATTTT. Translating gives CASSLQGSSNQPQHF.

The chain carries TRBV6-4 and TRBJ2-3; perhaps TRBD2 as D (6 bases). Per germline, CDR1 MRHNA and CDR2 SNTAGT. The V end lost 2 bases, the J end lost 2 bases, and 11 bases lay between the germline ends. CDR3 length equals 15 residues. CDR3 bases: TGTGCCAGCAGTGACGGCGGGGCCGACACAGATACGCAGTATTTT. Protein sequence: CASSDGGADTDTQYF.

The chain employs TRBV4-3 and TRBJ1-5; TRBD1 matches 7 bases. The germline V gene has CDR1 LGHNA and CDR2 YSLEER. V lost 0 bases, J lost 7 bases, and 9 bases stayed unmatched. This CDR3 is built from 16 residues. This CDR3 reads CASSQDLAGGIQPQHF. The CDR3 bases are TGCGCCAGCAGCCAAGATCTGGCAGGGGGGATACAGCCCCAGCATTTT.

The chain carries TRBV27 and TRBJ2-7, with 7 bases aligning to TRBD1. J lost 1 base, V lost 4 bases, and 7 bases had no gene match. The germline V gene encodes CDR1 MNHEY and CDR2 SMNVEV (reference sequence). CDR3 length: 15 amino acids. This chain's CDR3 is CASSSRTGGSYEQYV. The CDR3 DNA is TGTGCCAGCAGTTCCCGGACAGGCGGATCCTACGAGCAGTACGTC.

The J gene is TRBJ2-3, the V gene TRBV24-1, with 11 bases matching TRBD2. After removal of 9 bases from V and 2 bases from J, the junction contained 6 bases not matched to a gene. Germline assignment: CDR1 KGHDR and CDR2 SFDVKD. The CDR3 runs to 15 residues. The CDR3 region is CATATSGDFTDTQYF. CDR3 sequence (DNA): TGTGCCACCGCGACTAGCGGGGACTTCACAGATACGCAGTATTTT.

The chain recombines TRBV18 with TRBJ2-5; 13 positions agree with TRBD2. Germline V gene sequence: CDR1 KGHSH, CDR2 LQKENI. The junction had 4 bases not matched to a gene; V was cut back by 4 bases and J by 2 bases. The CDR3 spans 16 residues. The CDR3 sequence: CASSLPGLAGQETQYF. The CDR3 nucleotides are TGTGCCAGCTCACTTCCGGGACTAGCGGGGCAAGAGACCCAGTACTTC.

The chain employs TRBV5-1 and TRBJ1-1; 10 bases align to TRBD1. Losses at the gene ends were 1 base for V and 6 bases for J; bases not matched to a gene: 9. CDR3 length: 16 residues. Germline-derived CDR1 and CDR2 are SGHRS and YFSETQ. In DNA, the CDR3 is TGCGCCAGCAGCTTGCCGACAGGGGGCGGAAGGGCTGAAGCTTTCTTT. It is translated as CASSLPTGGGRAEAFF.

The V call is TRBV9, the J call TRBJ2-5; TRBD2 aligns across 12 bases. The length of the CDR3 is 16 residues. CDR1 and CDR2 from the germline V gene are SGDLS and YYNGEE. The junction had 11 bases not matched to a gene; V was cut back by 6 bases and J by 5 bases. The CDR3 sequence: CASTLTSGRLGETQYF. In nucleotides, the CDR3 is TGTGCCAGCACCTTGACTAGCGGGAGATTAGGGGAGACCCAGTACTTC. The entire variable domain, with the rest obtained from reference TRBV9 and TRBJ2-5, is as follows: DSGVTQTPKHLITATGQRVTLRCSPRSGDLSVYWYQQSLDQGLQFLIQYYNGEERAKGNILERFSAQQFPDLHSELNLSSLELGDSALYFCASTLTSGRLGETQYFGPGTRLLVL.

V usage is TRBV20-1 and J usage is TRBJ1-2; D is unresolved. CDR1 and CDR2 (germline): DFQATT, SNEGSKA (reference sequence). V lost 3 bases, J lost 1 base, and 15 bases lay in between. This CDR3 has 15 residues. CDR3 sequence reads: CSASKGSLLNYGYTF. CDR3 nucleotides: TGCAGTGCTAGTAAAGGGAGCCTCCTTAACTATGGCTACACCTTC.

This clone came up once. The gene calls are TRBV14 and TRBJ2-2; possible D gene TRBD2, 6 bases. In germline, CDR1 is SGHDN, CDR2 FVKESK. This CDR3 comprises 19 residues. Trimming removed 3 bases at V and 1 base at J, with 21 bases between. CDR3 in amino acids: CASSHTISRPGRNTGELFF. The DNA for the CDR3 is TGTGCCAGCAGCCATACCATTAGCCGGCCCGGGAGGAACACCGGGGAGCTGTTTTTT.

V and J are TRBV6-2 or TRBV6-3 and TRBJ2-4; TRBD1 is a possible D gene (5 bases). This CDR3 spans 17 amino acids. Looked up from germline, CDR1 is MNHEY and CDR2 is SVGEGT. Trimming took off 2 bases at V and 0 bases at J, with 14 bases between the two ends. CDR3 nucleotide sequence: TGTGCCAGCAGTTACGCCACCCCGACAGTAGCCAAAAACATTCAGTACTTC. It specifies CASSYATPTVAKNIQYF.

The rearrangement uses TRBV7-9 and TRBJ1-6; tentatively, D is TRBD1 (6 bases). This CDR3 contains 16 residues. Germline V gene data show CDR1 as SEHNR and CDR2 as FQNEAQ (reference sequence). Trimming removed 6 bases at V and 5 bases at J, with 17 bases between. In nucleotides, the CDR3 is TGTGCCAGCAGTTCCGGGGGGGGGCGAAATAATTCACCCCTCCACTTT. Translated: CASSSGGGRNNSPLHF.

The J gene is TRBJ2-2, the V gene TRBV11-1, with D possibly being TRBD2 (6 bases). Germline loops: CDR1 SGHAT, CDR2 FQDESV (reference sequence). V lost 3 bases and J lost 7, with 15 bases in between. This CDR3 is 15 amino acids long. The CDR3 region has the DNA TGTGCCAGCAGCTTGACGGGGGAAGCGCGCGGGGAGCTGTTTTTT. It is translated as CASSLTGEARGELFF.

V is TRBV11-1 and J is TRBJ2-1, with TRBD2 matching 16 bases. The V gene end was trimmed by 5 bases and the J gene end by 8 bases; junction bases not matched to a gene: 6. The CDR3 contains 16 residues. Germline CDR1 and CDR2: SGHAT and FQDESV (reference sequence). The CDR3, as DNA: TGTGCCAGCAGCCCCGGGACTAGCGGGGGGGCAGATGAGCAGTTCTTC. Its translation: CASSPGTSGGADEQFF.

V gene TRBV5-5 combines with J gene TRBJ2-6; D might be TRBD1 (6 bases). Trimming removed 4 bases from V and 2 bases from J, with 7 bases in between. Germline loops: CDR1 SGHKS, CDR2 YYEKEE (reference sequence). CDR3 length equals 14 residues. CDR3: CASSDRTGANVLTF. The CDR3 nucleotides read TGTGCCAGCAGCGACAGGACTGGGGCCAACGTCCTGACTTTC.

The J gene is TRBJ1-2, the V gene TRBV19; no clear D. Germline CDR1 is LNHDA and CDR2 is SQIVND (reference sequence). The CDR3 sequence is 16 residues long. Trimming pared 6 bases from V and 2 bases from J, leaving 19 bases between. CDR3 amino acids: CASRVEASISNYGYTF. The CDR3 DNA sequence: TGTGCCAGTAGGGTGGAGGCCTCAATCTCCAACTATGGCTACACCTTC.

This clone was seen a handful of times. The gene calls are TRBV30 and TRBJ1-6, with a possible D match to TRBD1 (6 bases). Per the germline V gene, CDR1 is GTSNPN and CDR2 is SVGIG (reference sequence). With 3 bases removed from V and 6 bases from J, the gap between germline ends came to 9 bases. This CDR3 spans 13 amino acids. For the CDR3, the DNA is TGTGCCTGGAGACAGGGACCTAATTCACCCCTCCACTTT. This sequence encodes CAWRQGPNSPLHF.